This T cell receptor beta chain emerged from a study of T cells in Graves' hyperthyroidism and ophthalmopathy. In its sample, this clonotype was seen many times. Amplified TCR beta CDR3 regions derived from RNA transcripts. Carried out on the TCR CDR3, a first-round RT-PCR used the HTBI primer set. TCRdb re-called the multiplex PCR reads with MiXCR, one entry per CDR3 protein. This table has some 600,000 distinct CDR3 sequences, about 15% appearing once. This CDR3 comprises 12 residues. Germline V gene data show CDR1 as KGHSH and CDR2 as LQKENI. The V end was cut by 7 bases, the J end by 9 bases, with 13 bases between.

J is TRBJ2-1 and V is TRBV18; no definite D call. The source material was blood. This receptor was taken from a woman in her 30s with Graves' hyperthyroidism that later progressed to Graves' ophthalmopathy. CDR3 region: CASLSRGGEQFF. Written as DNA, the CDR3 is TGTGCCAGCTTATCGAGAGGCGGTGAGCAGTTCTTC. The variable domain in full, completed from reference TRBV18 and TRBJ2-1, reads NAGVMQNPRHLVRRRGQEARLRCSPMKGHSHVYWYRQLPEEGLKFMVYLQKENIIDESGMPKERFSAEFPKEGPSILRIQQVVRGDSAAYFCASLSRGGEQFFGPGTRLTVL.